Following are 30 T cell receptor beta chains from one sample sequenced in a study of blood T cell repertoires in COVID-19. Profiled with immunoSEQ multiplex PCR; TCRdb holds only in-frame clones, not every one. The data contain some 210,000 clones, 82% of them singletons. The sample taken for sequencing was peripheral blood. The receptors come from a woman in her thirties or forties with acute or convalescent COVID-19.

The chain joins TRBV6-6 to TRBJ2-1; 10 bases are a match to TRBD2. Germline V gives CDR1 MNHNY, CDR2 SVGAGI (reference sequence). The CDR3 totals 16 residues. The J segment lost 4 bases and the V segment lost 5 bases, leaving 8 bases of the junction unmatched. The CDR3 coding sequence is TGTGCCAGCAGTCACGGGGGACTAGCGACGTACAATGAGCAGTTCTTC. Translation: CASSHGGLATYNEQFF.

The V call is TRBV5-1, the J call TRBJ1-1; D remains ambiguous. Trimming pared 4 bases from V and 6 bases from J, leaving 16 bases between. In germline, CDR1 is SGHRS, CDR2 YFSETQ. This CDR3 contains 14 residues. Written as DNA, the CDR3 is TGCGCCAGCAGCCCAGAACCAACCTCAGCTGAAGCTTTCTTT. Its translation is CASSPEPTSAEAFF.

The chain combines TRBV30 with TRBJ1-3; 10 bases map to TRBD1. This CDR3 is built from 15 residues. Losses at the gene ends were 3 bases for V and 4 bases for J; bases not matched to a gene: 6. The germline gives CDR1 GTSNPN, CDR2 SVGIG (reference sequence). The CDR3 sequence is CAWRRTGGYGNTIYF. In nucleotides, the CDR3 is TGTGCCTGGAGGAGGACAGGGGGATACGGAAACACCATATATTTT.

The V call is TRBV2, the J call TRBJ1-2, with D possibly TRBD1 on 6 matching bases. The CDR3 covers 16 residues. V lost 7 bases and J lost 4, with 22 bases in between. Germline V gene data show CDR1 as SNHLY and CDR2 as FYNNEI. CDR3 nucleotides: TGTGCCAGCATCAAGGATACAGGGCTAAGCCCCTATGGCTACACCTTC. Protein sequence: CASIKDTGLSPYGYTF.

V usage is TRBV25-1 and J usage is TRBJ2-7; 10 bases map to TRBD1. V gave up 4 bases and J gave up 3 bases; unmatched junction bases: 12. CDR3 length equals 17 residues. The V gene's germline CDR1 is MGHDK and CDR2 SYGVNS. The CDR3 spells CASSARPGQGGHYEQYF. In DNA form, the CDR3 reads TGTGCCAGCAGTGCTCGCCCCGGACAGGGGGGACACTACGAGCAGTACTTC.

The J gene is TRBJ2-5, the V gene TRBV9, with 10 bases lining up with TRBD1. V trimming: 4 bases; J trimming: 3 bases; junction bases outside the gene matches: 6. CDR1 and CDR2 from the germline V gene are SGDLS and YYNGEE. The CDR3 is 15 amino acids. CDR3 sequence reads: CASSPTDRGKETQYF. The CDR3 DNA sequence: TGTGCCAGCAGCCCGACGGACAGGGGGAAAGAGACCCAGTACTTC.

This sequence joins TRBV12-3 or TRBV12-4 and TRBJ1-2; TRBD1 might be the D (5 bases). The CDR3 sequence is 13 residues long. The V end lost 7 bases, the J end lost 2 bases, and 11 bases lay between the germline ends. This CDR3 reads CASTPQENYGYTF. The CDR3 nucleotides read TGTGCCAGCACCCCACAGGAAAACTATGGCTACACCTTC.

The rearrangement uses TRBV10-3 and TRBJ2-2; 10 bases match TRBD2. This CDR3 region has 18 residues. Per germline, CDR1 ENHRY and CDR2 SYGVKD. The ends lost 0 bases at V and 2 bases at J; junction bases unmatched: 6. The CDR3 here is CAISESMVAGGNTGELFF. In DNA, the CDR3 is TGTGCCATCAGTGAGTCGATGGTAGCGGGGGGCAACACCGGGGAGCTGTTTTTT.

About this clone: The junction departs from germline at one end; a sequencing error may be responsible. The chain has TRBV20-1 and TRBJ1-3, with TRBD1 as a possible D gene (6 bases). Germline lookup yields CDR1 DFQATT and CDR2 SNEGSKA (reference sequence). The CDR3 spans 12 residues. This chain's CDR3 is CSASDPLGRGNF. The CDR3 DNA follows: TGCAGTGCTAGTGACCCTCTTGGCAGGGGTAATTTT.

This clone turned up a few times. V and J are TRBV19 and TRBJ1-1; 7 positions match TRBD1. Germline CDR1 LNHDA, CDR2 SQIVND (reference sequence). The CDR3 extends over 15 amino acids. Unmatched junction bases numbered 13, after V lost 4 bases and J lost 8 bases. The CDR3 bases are TGTGCCAGTAGTAGTGGGACAGACTTTTCGGGGGAAGCTTTCTTT. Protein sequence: CASSSGTDFSGEAFF.

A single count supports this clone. The CDR3, as DNA: TGTGCCAGCAGCCAAGAAGGTCGTTCCGGCAATCGGGAGCACGAGCAGTACTTC. Translated: CASSQEGRSGNREHEQYF. The chain combines TRBV3-1 (or the pseudogene TRBV3-2) with TRBJ2-7; perhaps TRBD2 as D (6 bases). The CDR3 has 18 amino acids. Trimming pared 0 bases from V and 5 bases from J, leaving 23 bases between. Germline values: CDR1 LGHDT, CDR2 YNNKEL (reference sequence).

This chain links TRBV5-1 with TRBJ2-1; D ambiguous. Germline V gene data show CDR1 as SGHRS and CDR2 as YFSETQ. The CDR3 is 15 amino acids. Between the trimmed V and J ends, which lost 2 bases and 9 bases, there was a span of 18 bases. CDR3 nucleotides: TGCGCCAGCAGCTTACGGGTTCAAAGTAGTAGTGAGCAGTTCTTC. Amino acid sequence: CASSLRVQSSSEQFF.

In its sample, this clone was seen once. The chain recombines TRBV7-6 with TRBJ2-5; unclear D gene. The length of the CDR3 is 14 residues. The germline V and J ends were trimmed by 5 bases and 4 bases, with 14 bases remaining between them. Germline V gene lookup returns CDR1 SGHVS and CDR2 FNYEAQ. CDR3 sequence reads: CASSPHQRPETQYF. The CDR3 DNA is TGTGCCAGCAGCCCCCACCAGCGTCCAGAGACCCAGTACTTC.

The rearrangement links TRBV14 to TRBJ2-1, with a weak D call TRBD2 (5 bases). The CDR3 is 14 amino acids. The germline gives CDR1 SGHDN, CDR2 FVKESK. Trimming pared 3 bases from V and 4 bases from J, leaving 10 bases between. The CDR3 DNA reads TGTGCCAGCAGCCACACTGGCGGGTACAATGAGCAGTTCTTC. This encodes CASSHTGGYNEQFF. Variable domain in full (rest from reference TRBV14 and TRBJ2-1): EAGVTQFPSHSVIEKGQTVTLRCDPISGHDNLYWYRRVMGKEIKFLLHFVKESKQDESGMPNNRFLAERTGGTYSTLKVQPAELEDSGVYFCASSHTGGYNEQFFGPGTRLTVL.

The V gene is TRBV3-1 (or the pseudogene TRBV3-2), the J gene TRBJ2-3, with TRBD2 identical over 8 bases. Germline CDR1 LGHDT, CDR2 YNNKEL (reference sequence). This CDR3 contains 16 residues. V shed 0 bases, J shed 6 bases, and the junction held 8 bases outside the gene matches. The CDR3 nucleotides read TGTGCCAGCAGCCAAGAAAGGGAGCGGGGGTGGGATACGCAGTATTTT. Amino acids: CASSQERERGWDTQYF.

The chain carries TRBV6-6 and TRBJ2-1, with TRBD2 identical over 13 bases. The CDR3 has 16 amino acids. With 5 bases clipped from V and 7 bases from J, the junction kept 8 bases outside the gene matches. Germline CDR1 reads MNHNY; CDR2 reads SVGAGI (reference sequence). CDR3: CASSARLAGGSNEQFF. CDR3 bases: TGTGCCAGCAGTGCGCGACTAGCGGGAGGATCGAATGAGCAGTTCTTC.

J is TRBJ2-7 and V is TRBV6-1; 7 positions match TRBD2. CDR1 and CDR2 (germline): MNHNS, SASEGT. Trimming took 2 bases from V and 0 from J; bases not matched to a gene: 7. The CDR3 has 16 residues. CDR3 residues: CASSESGGDSSYEQYF. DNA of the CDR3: TGTGCCAGCAGTGAATCTGGGGGGGACTCCTCCTACGAGCAGTACTTC.

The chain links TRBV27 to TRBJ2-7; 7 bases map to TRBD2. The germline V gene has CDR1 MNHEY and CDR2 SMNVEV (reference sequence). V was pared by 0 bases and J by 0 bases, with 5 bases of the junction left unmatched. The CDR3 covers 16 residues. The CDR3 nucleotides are TGTGCCAGCAGTTTATCGAGCGGGGCCACCTCCTACGAGCAGTACTTC. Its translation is CASSLSSGATSYEQYF.

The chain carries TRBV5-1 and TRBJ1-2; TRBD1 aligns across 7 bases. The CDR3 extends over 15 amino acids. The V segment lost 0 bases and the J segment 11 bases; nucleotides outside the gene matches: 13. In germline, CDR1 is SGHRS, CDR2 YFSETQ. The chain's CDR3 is CASSLAPGTDSSYTF. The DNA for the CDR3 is TGCGCCAGCAGCTTGGCCCCCGGGACAGACTCGTCTTACACCTTC. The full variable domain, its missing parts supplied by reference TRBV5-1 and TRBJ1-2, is KAGVTQTPRYLIKTRGQQVTLSCSPISGHRSVSWYQQTPGQGLQFLFEYFSETQRNKGNFPGRFSGRQFSNSRSEMNVSTLELGDSALYLCASSLAPGTDSSYTFGSGTRLTVV.

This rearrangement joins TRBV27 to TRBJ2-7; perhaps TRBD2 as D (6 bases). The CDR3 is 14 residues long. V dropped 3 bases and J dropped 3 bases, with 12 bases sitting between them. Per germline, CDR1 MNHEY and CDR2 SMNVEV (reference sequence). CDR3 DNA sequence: TGTGCCAGCAGTTTGGAGGGACGGTTCTACGAGCAGTACTTC. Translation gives CASSLEGRFYEQYF.

For the CDR3, the DNA is TGTGCCACCGGCTCCGGGACAGGGAACCATAATGAAAAACTGTTTTTT. This translates into CATGSGTGNHNEKLFF. V is TRBV10-3 and J is TRBJ1-4; TRBD1 aligns across 9 bases. Germline lookup yields CDR1 ENHRY and CDR2 SYGVKD. After removal of 10 bases from V and 4 bases from J, the junction contained 13 bases not matched to a gene. CDR3 length: 16 amino acids.

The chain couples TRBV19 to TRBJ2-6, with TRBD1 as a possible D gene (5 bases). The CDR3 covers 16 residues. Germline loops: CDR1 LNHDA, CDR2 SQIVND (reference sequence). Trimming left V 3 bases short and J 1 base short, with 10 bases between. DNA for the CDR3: TGTGCCAGTAGTATTACAGGCTTATCTGGGGCCAACGTCCTGACTTTC. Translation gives CASSITGLSGANVLTF.

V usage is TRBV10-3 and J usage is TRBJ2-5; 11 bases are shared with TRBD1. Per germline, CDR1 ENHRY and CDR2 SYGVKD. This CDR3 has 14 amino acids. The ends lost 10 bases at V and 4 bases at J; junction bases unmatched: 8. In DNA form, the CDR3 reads TGTGCCACTTCTGGGACAGGGGGAATAGAGACCCAGTACTTC. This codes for CATSGTGGIETQYF.

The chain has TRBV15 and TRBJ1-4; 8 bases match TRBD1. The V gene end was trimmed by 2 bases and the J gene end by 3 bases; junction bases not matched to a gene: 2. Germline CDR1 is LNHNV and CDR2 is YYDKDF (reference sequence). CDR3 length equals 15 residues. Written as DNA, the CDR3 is TGTGCCACCAGCAGAATGGACAGGGCTAATGAAAAACTGTTTTTT. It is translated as CATSRMDRANEKLFF.

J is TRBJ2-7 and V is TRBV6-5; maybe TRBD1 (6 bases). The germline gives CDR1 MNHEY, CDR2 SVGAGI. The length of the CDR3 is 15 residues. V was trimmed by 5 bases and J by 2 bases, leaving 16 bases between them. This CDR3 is CASSQSGQRTYEQYF. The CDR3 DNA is TGTGCCAGCAGTCAGTCTGGACAGCGAACCTACGAGCAGTACTTC.

CDR3 sequence reads: CASSLSGVAGVVEQYF. The CDR3 nucleotides are TGCGCCAGCAGCTTGTCGGGGGTAGCGGGAGTGGTCGAGCAGTACTTC. V usage is TRBV5-1 and J usage is TRBJ2-7; 9 bases align to TRBD2. With 1 base clipped from V and 6 bases from J, the junction kept 11 bases outside the gene matches. The CDR3 spans 16 residues. Germline CDR1 reads SGHRS; CDR2 reads YFSETQ.

The CDR3 DNA follows: TGTGCCAGCAGCTTAGACCCGGGGATCTCCCCTGAAGCTTTCTTT. It specifies CASSLDPGISPEAFF. V usage is TRBV7-2 and J usage is TRBJ1-1; D unclear. Trimming removed 1 base at V and 6 bases at J, with 15 bases between. Per germline, CDR1 SGHTA and CDR2 FQGNSA. This CDR3 region has 15 residues.

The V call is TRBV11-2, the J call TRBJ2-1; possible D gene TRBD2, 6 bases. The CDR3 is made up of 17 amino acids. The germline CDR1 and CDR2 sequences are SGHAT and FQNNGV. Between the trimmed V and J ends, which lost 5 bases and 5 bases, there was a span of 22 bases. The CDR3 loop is CASSKSLAGGINNEQFF. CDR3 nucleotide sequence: TGTGCCAGCAGCAAGTCGCTGGCCGGGGGTATTAACAATGAGCAGTTCTTC.

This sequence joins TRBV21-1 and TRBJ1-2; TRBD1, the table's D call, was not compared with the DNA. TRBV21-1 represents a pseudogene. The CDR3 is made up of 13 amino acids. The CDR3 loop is CASSLGQSYGYTF. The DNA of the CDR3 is TGTGCCAGCAGTCTCGGACAGAGCTATGGCTACACCTTC.

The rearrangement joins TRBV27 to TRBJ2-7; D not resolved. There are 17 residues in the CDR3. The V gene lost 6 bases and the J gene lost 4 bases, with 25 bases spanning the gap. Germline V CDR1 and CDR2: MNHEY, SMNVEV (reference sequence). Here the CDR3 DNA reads TGTGCCAGCAGCCCCGCGAGGCTCTCTAGAGTTCTATACGAGCAGTACTTC. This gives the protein CASSPARLSRVLYEQYF.